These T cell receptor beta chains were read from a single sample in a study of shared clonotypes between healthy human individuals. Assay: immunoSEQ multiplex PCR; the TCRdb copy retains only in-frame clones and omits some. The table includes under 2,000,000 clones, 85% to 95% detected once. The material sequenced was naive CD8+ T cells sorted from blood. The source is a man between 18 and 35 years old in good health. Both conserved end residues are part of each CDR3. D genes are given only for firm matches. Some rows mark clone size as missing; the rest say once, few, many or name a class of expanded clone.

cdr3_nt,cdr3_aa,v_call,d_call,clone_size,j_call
TGTGCCTGGAGCCGACGAGTGGGTGAGCAGTTCTTC,CAWSRRVGEQFF,TRBV30,-,-,TRBJ2-1
TGTGCCAGCAGTTTGATTACAGGGGGGCGATACGAGCAGTACTTC,CASSLITGGRYEQYF,TRBV28,TRBD1,-,TRBJ2-7
TGTGCCAGCAGTTTAACGGGGGGCCCTAGGCAGCCCCAGCATTTT,CASSLTGGPRQPQHF,TRBV27,-,-,TRBJ1-5
TGTGCCAGCAGCTTGCTCGGTAACACCATATATTTT,CASSLLGNTIYF,TRBV5-4,-,-,TRBJ1-3
TGTGCCAGCAGCTTGGGGGGGGGAAACACTGAAGCTTTCTTT,CASSLGGGNTEAFF,TRBV7-8,-,-,TRBJ1-1
TGCGCCAGCAGCCCCTTTGGGACAGGGGCCTACGAGCAGTACTTC,CASSPFGTGAYEQYF,TRBV4-1,TRBD1,-,TRBJ2-7
TGTGCCAGCAGTTACTCCCCGGGGGCGAACACTGAAGCTTTCTTT,CASSYSPGANTEAFF,TRBV6-6,-,-,TRBJ1-1
TGTGCCAGCAGCCAAGAGGCGACAGGGGTAGGGGAGCAGTACTTC,CASSQEATGVGEQYF,TRBV14,TRBD1,-,TRBJ2-7
TGCGCCAGCAGCCAACACGGCCGCTGGACACTAGCGGACCAGGGGGATACGCAGTATTTT,CASSQHGRWTLADQGDTQYF,TRBV4-1,TRBD2,-,TRBJ2-3
TGTGCCAGCAGTCCTCAGGGGATCTCTGGAAACACCATATATTTT,CASSPQGISGNTIYF,TRBV6-6,-,-,TRBJ1-3
TGTGCCAGCAGCTTTGACTCGGCCTACAATGAGCAGTTCTTC,CASSFDSAYNEQFF,TRBV11-2,-,-,TRBJ2-1
TGTGCCAGCAGGGAGCGGGGGGACGAGCAGTACTTC,CASRERGDEQYF,TRBV2,TRBD2,-,TRBJ2-7
TGTGCCATCAGTAATGGACAGGGGGCCATTCAGAAACTGTTTTTT,CAISNGQGAIQKLFF,TRBV10-3,TRBD1,-,TRBJ1-4
TGCGCCAGCAGCCAAGACAGTGGGGGGTACCCTAACTATGGCTACACCTTC,CASSQDSGGYPNYGYTF,TRBV4-3,-,once,TRBJ1-2
TGTGCCTCCGAGGAGGGATACGAAGCTTTCTTT,CASEEGYEAFF,TRBV30,-,-,TRBJ1-1
TGCAGCGTTAACGGGAGAACAACCTACGAGCAGTACTTC,CSVNGRTTYEQYF,TRBV29-1,-,-,TRBJ2-7
TGTGCCAGCAGTGAAGATTGGGCTAGCGGGAGTTACGAGCAGTACTTC,CASSEDWASGSYEQYF,TRBV6-1,TRBD2,-,TRBJ2-7
TGTGCCAGCAGCTTGGGGGCCCAGGGGTACCAAGAGACCCAGTACTTC,CASSLGAQGYQETQYF,TRBV5-6,-,-,TRBJ2-5
TGCGCCAGCGAGAGACTAGCGGGAGACAATGAGCAGTTCTTC,CASERLAGDNEQFF,TRBV10-2,TRBD2,-,TRBJ2-1
TGCGCCAGCAGCTTGTACAGGGGGATTGATGAGCAGTTCTTC,CASSLYRGIDEQFF,TRBV5-1,TRBD1,-,TRBJ2-1
TGTGCCAGCAGCTACGTAGGCGGGGAGCTGTTTTTT,CASSYVGGELFF,TRBV9,-,-,TRBJ2-2
TGCGCCAGCAGTGAGTCGGGTCAGCCCCAGCATTTT,CASSESGQPQHF,TRBV10-1,-,few,TRBJ1-5
TGTGCCAGCAGCTCAACACTAGCGGGAATTCACAATGAGCAGTTCTTC,CASSSTLAGIHNEQFF,TRBV7-9,TRBD2,-,TRBJ2-1
TGTGCCAGCAGCTTGGGTCCGGGACTCAACTTCCAAGAGACCCAGTACTTC,CASSLGPGLNFQETQYF,TRBV11-2,-,-,TRBJ2-5
TGTGCCAGCAGAATCCGGGTCCAAGAGACCCAGTACTTC,CASRIRVQETQYF,TRBV6-5,-,-,TRBJ2-5
TGTGCCAGCAGGAGAGAAACTAGTGAGAACACCGGGGAGCTGTTTTTT,CASRRETSENTGELFF,TRBV13,-,-,TRBJ2-2
TGCGCCAGCAGCTTTGGGGGGATTGAATCCTACGAGCAGTACTTC,CASSFGGIESYEQYF,TRBV5-1,-,-,TRBJ2-7
TGTGCCAGCAGTTGGGGACAGGGGAAGTTCTACGAGCAGTACTTC,CASSWGQGKFYEQYF,TRBV2,TRBD1,-,TRBJ2-7
TGTGCCAGCAGTTTCGAGGGGGACAGCTCAGAAGCTTTCTTT,CASSFEGDSSEAFF,TRBV28,TRBD1,-,TRBJ1-1
TGCGCCAGCAGCCAAGTAATGGGCGGTGCCAATCAGCCCCAGCATTTT,CASSQVMGGANQPQHF,TRBV4-1,-,-,TRBJ1-5
TGTGCCAGCAGTTACGACAGGGCACGAGCTAACTATGGCTACACCTTC,CASSYDRARANYGYTF,TRBV6-5,TRBD1,-,TRBJ1-2
TGTGCCAGCAGTTATGACGGGGAGCTGTTTTTT,CASSYDGELFF,TRBV28,-,once,TRBJ2-2
TGTGCCAGCAGCTTAGAGTACGGGCCCAATACGCAGTATTTT,CASSLEYGPNTQYF,TRBV7-2,-,-,TRBJ2-3
TGTGCCAGCAGCTCCGGACAGGCGGGGGAGGAGCAGTACTTC,CASSSGQAGEEQYF,TRBV13,-,-,TRBJ2-7
TGTGCCAGCGGCCCAGGGCTTCAGCCCCAGCATTTT,CASGPGLQPQHF,TRBV2,-,-,TRBJ1-5
TGTGCCTGGCAATGGGACGGAGCCTACGAGCAGTACTTC,CAWQWDGAYEQYF,TRBV30,-,-,TRBJ2-7
TGTGCCAGCAGCGTCATGGCTAGCGATGAATATGAGCAGTTCTTC,CASSVMASDEYEQFF,TRBV9,-,few,TRBJ2-1
TGTGCCAGCAGCTTAGAGGATGGGATGACTAATGAAAAACTGTTTTTT,CASSLEDGMTNEKLFF,TRBV7-9,-,-,TRBJ1-4
TGTGCCAGCAGAGCGACGAACACCGGGGAGCTGTTTTTT,CASRATNTGELFF,TRBV7-9,-,-,TRBJ2-2
TGTGCCAGCGAGGGAGTTGGCCACGAGCAGTACTTC,CASEGVGHEQYF,TRBV7-9,-,once,TRBJ2-7